This TCR beta chain was documented in a study of tumor and adjacent non-tumor tissue in lung cancer. At the level of the study: There were approximately twelve adenocarcinoma, a couple of squamous cell carcinoma and 1 small cell lung cancer cases.

Study findings and constraints: Tumor tissue had significantly higher TCR diversity than normal lung.

This CDR3 is 15 amino acids long. The germline CDR1 and CDR2 sequences are SEHNR and FQNEAQ (reference sequence). V lost 2 bases, J lost 0 bases, and 2 bases stayed unmatched. No cell sorting was done before RNA was extracted from the tissue. Three rounds of nested PCR, following a modified ARM-PCR protocol, produced the TCRbeta library. Via MiXCR, TCRdb re-called the multiplex PCR reads, giving one row per CDR3 protein. The repertoire holds some 90,000 distinct CDR3 sequences, 61% seen once, with roughly 14% in the top ten. This clonotype has more than one count but fewer than ten. What it binds is unknown. This CDR3 is missing its conserved last phenylalanine or tryptophan, likely due to a read error.

The chain is built from TRBV7-9 and TRBJ2-5, with TRBD1 matching 8 bases. Sequenced sample: lung tumor tissue. The TCR comes from an older man with non-small cell lung cancer. The CDR3 DNA is TGTGCCAGCAGCTTAAGGACAGGGTACCAAGAGACCCAGTACCTC. Translating it yields CASSLRTGYQETQYL.